This TCR beta chain is from a study of blood T cell repertoires in COVID-19. As for the study in general: The analysed material was cDNA or gDNA that came from T cells, B-cell-depleted T cells, or PBMCs.

Method: immunoSEQ multiplex PCR; TCRdb's copy keeps in-frame clones and lacks some. The top ten hold 4.9% of the sample, which has around 26,000 clones, 85% to 90% seen once. There are 13 residues in the CDR3. J was trimmed by 6 bases and V by 9 bases; bases with no gene match: 7. The chain recombines TRBV12-3 or TRBV12-4 with TRBJ2-3; 9 bases map to TRBD1. Sequencing was performed on peripheral blood. The receptor comes from a man aged 65 to 85 with active COVID-19. CDR3 in amino acids: CASTGQGWDTQYF. The CDR3 DNA reads as TGTGCCAGTACGGGACAGGGATGGGATACGCAGTATTTT.